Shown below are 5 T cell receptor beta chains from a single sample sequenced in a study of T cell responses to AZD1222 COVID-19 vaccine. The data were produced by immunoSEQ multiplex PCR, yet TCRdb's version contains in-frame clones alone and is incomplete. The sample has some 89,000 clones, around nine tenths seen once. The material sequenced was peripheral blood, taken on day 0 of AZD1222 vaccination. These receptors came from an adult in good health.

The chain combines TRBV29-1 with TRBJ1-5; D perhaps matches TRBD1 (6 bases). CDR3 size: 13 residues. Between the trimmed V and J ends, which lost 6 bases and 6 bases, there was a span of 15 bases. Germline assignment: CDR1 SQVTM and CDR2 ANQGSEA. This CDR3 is CSVATGWSQPQHF. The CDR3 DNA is TGCAGCGTCGCTACAGGGTGGAGTCAGCCCCAGCATTTT.

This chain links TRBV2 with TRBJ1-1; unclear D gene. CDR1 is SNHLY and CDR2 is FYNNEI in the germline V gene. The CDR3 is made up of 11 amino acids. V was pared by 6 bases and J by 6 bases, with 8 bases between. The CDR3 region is CASRGEAEAFF. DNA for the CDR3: TGTGCCAGCAGAGGAGAGGCTGAAGCTTTCTTT.

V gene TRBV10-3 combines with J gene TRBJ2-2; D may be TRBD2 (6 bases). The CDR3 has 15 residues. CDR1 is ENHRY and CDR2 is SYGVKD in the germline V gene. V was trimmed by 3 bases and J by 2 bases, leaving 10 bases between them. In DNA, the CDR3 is TGTGCCATCAGTGAAGGGACTCGAAACACCGGGGAGCTGTTTTTT. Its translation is CAISEGTRNTGELFF.

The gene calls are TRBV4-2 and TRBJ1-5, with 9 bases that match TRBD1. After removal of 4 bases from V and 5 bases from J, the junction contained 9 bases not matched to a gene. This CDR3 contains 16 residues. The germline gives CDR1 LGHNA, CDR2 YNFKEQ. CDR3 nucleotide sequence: TGTGCCAGCAGCCTTGGGACAGGGAAGGATCATCAGCCCCAGCATTTT. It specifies CASSLGTGKDHQPQHF.

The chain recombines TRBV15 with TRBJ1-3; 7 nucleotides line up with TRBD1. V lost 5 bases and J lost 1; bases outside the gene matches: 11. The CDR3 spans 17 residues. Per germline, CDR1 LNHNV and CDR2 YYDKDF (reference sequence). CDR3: CATSAPTGRLSGNTIYF. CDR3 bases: TGTGCCACCAGCGCACCGACAGGGCGGCTTTCTGGAAACACCATATATTTT.